The 5 T cell receptor beta chains reported below all come from one sample, sequenced in a study of cytomegalovirus exposure and HLA in healthy donors. Amplification used 60 Vbeta primers and 13 Jbeta primers. TCRdb's copy holds only in-frame clones and misses some; the assay was immunoSEQ multiplex PCR. The sample includes approximately 72,000 clones, over 70% seen only once; the top ten take around 5.4%. The sample consisted of PBMCs. These receptors all come from a male donor in good health and CMV-seropositive.

With respect to this clone: The same CDR3 can be traced to other DNA sequences in this sample. This chain links TRBV6-1 with TRBJ1-1; 8 nucleotides match TRBD1. V lost 2 bases and J lost 4; bases outside the gene matches: 3. Germline CDR1 MNHNS, CDR2 SASEGT. This CDR3 has 14 amino acids. CDR3 coding DNA: TGTGCCAGCAGTGAAACAGGGGGATCCACTGAAGCTTTCTTT. Translating it yields CASSETGGSTEAFF.

The rearrangement links TRBV6-4 to TRBJ2-7, with TRBD2 matching over 10 bases. Germline CDR1 MRHNA, CDR2 SNTAGT. The length of the CDR3 is 15 residues. V was clipped by 4 bases and J by 3 bases; unmatched bases: 6. As DNA, the CDR3 is TGTGCCAGCAGTGTCTCGTGGACTAGCGGCTACGAGCAGTACTTC. As protein: CASSVSWTSGYEQYF.

V and J are TRBV7-9 and TRBJ1-5; D remains ambiguous. The germline V and J ends were trimmed by 1 base and 7 bases, with 11 bases remaining between them. The CDR3 length is 14 residues. Germline V gene lookup returns CDR1 SEHNR and CDR2 FQNEAQ (reference sequence). Here the CDR3 DNA reads TGTGCCAGCAGCTTAGAGGCGGGAGGACAGCCCCAGCATTTT. Translated, it gives CASSLEAGGQPQHF.

This sequence joins TRBV28 and TRBJ2-5, with 10 bases lining up with TRBD1. Germline V gene sequence: CDR1 MDHEN, CDR2 SYDVKM. This CDR3 contains 16 residues. V dropped 2 bases and J dropped 3; count of bases not matched to a gene: 6. The DNA for the CDR3 is TGTGCCAGCAGTTTAGGGTCTGGGACAGGGGAAGAGACCCAGTACTTC. Translation gives CASSLGSGTGEETQYF.

This clone was detected many times. V gene TRBV7-3 combines with J gene TRBJ2-1; D may be TRBD2 (7 bases). There are 14 residues in the CDR3. Germline loops: CDR1 SGHTA, CDR2 FQGTGA. Trimming removed 2 bases from V and 5 bases from J, with 10 bases in between. CDR3: CASSLGGAHNEQFF. The CDR3 nucleotides read TGTGCCAGCAGCTTAGGGGGGGCCCACAATGAGCAGTTCTTC.